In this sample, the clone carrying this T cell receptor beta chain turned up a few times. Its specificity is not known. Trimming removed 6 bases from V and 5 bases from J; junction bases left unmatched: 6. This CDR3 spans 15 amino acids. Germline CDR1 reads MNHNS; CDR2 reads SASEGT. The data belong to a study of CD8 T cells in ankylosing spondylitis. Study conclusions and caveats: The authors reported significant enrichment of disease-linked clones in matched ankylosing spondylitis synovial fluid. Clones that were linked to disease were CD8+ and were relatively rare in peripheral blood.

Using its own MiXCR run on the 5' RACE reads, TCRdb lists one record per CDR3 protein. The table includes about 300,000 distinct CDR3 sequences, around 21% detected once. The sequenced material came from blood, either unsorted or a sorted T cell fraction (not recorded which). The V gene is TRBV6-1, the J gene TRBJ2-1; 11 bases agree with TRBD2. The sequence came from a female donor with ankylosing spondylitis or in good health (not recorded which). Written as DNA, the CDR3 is TGTGCCAGCAGCAGACTAGCGGGAACTCACAATGAGCAGTTCTTC. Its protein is CASSRLAGTHNEQFF.